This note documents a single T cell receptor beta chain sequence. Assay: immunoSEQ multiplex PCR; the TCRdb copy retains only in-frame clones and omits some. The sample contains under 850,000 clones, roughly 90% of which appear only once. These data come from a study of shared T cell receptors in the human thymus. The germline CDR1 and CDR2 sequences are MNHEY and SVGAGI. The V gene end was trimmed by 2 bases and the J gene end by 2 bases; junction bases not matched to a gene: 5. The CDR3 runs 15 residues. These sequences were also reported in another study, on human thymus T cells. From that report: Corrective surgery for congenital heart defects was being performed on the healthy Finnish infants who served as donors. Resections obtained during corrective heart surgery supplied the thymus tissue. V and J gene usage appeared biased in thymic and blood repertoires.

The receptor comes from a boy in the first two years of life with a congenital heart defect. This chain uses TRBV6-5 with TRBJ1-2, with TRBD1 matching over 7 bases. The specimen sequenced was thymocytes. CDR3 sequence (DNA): TGTGCCAGCAGTTACCTGGGCAGGGGGAACTATGGCTACACCTTC. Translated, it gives CASSYLGRGNYGYTF.